This T cell receptor (beta chain) was observed in a study of cytomegalovirus exposure and HLA in healthy donors. Study as a whole: Earlier results showed roughly 110 million unique TCR beta sequences derived from 150 million to 200 million T cells. Findings and caveats of the study: A reported reduction in N-insertions relative to the 666-donor mean was seen in an Asian-associated ancestry cluster in a later analysis. Some V segments could not be told apart, so they were left out, TRBV6-2 and TRBV6-3 among them.

The CDR3 consists of 15 residues. The germline CDR1 and CDR2 sequences are SGHRS and YFSETQ. V dropped 2 bases and J dropped 4 bases, with 12 bases sitting between them. The PCR used 60 Vbeta and 13 Jbeta primers. The table came from immunoSEQ multiplex PCR; TCRdb's copy has only in-frame clones and leaves some out. The table includes over 150,000 clones, about 85% detected once. Concerning this clone: No antigen is known for it.

Sequencing used PBMCs. The V call is TRBV5-1, the J call TRBJ2-2; perhaps TRBD2 as D (5 bases). The sequence derives from a man aged 30 to 39 in good health and CMV-seropositive. CDR3 amino acids: CASSFLAPTTGELFF. CDR3 nucleotide sequence: TGCGCCAGCAGCTTTTTAGCGCCGACCACCGGGGAGCTGTTTTTT.